This is a list of T cell receptor beta chains from one sample in a study of T cell responses to AZD1222 COVID-19 vaccine. Repertoires were generated with immunoSEQ multiplex PCR, while TCRdb's copy carries only in-frame clones and drops some. The profile shows around 180,000 clones, 75% to 90% of them singletons. The material sequenced was peripheral blood, taken on day 0 of AZD1222 vaccination. These receptors were taken from an adult in good health. Both conserved end residues are part of each CDR3. D genes are given only for firm matches. Size tells how often a clone was seen (once, few, many) or the class of an expanded clone, and some rows leave it out.

15,NA,NA,TRBJ2-3,TRBV3-1/TRBV3-2,TGTGCCAGCACCCCGGGACCCCTTAGCACAGATACGCAGTATTTT,CASTPGPLSTDTQYF
14,NA,NA,TRBJ1-2,TRBV11-1,TGTGCCAGCAGCTTCGCCAGAACTAACTATGGCTACACCTTC,CASSFARTNYGYTF
15,NA,once,TRBJ2-2,TRBV11-2,TGTGCCAGCAGCCAAGAGCGATTCCGAACCGGGGAGCTGTTTTTT,CASSQERFRTGELFF
16,TRBD1,NA,TRBJ1-5,TRBV5-5,TGTGCCAGCAGCTGGGCGGGGGGACAGGGATATCAGCCCCAGCATTTT,CASSWAGGQGYQPQHF
13,NA,NA,TRBJ1-1,TRBV19,TGTGCCAGTAGTATTCCGGGGAACACTGAAGCTTTCTTT,CASSIPGNTEAFF
13,NA,NA,TRBJ2-5,TRBV24-1,TGTGCCACCCGGGCAGCGGCTTGGGAGACCCAGTACTTC,CATRAAAWETQYF
16,NA,NA,TRBJ2-1,TRBV28,TGTGCCAGCAGTTTTCCTGTCCGGACCGAATACAATGAGCAGTTCTTC,CASSFPVRTEYNEQFF
16,NA,NA,TRBJ1-4,TRBV5-1,TGCGCCAGCAGCCCCCACTCCGGGACCCTAGGAGAAAAACTGTTTTTT,CASSPHSGTLGEKLFF
14,TRBD1,once,TRBJ2-7,TRBV27,TGTGCCAGCACCCCAGGACAGGGGGAGAACGAGCAGTACTTC,CASTPGQGENEQYF
14,NA,NA,TRBJ2-7,TRBV5-4,TGTGCCAGCAGCTTGGGAGGGAGTCAGTACGAGCAGTACTTC,CASSLGGSQYEQYF
14,NA,NA,TRBJ1-1,TRBV1,TGCACCAGCAGCCAAGTCACTCGGCGGACTGAAGCTTTCTTT,CTSSQVTRRTEAFF
13,TRBD2,few,TRBJ2-7,TRBV28,TGTGCCAGCGTGGACGGGAGGGTTTACGAGCAGTACTTC,CASVDGRVYEQYF
13,TRBD1,once,TRBJ2-3,TRBV18,TGTGCCAGCTCACCGGGACAGCAAGATACGCAGTATTTT,CASSPGQQDTQYF
14,NA,NA,TRBJ2-1,TRBV5-6,TGTGCCAGCAGCCGGATCCTATCGGCCAATGAGCAGTTCTTC,CASSRILSANEQFF
15,TRBD2,NA,TRBJ2-3,TRBV5-1,TGCGCCAGCAGCTTTAGCGGGAGGCTGGCAGATACGCAGTATTTT,CASSFSGRLADTQYF
13,TRBD1,once,TRBJ1-6,TRBV2,TGTGCCAGCAGTTACAGGGGTCATTCACCCCTCCACTTT,CASSYRGHSPLHF
15,TRBD2,once,TRBJ2-5,TRBV7-8,TGTGCCAGCAGCTTAAATCTAGCGGGAGAAGAGACCCAGTACTTC,CASSLNLAGEETQYF
16,NA,NA,TRBJ2-1,TRBV18,TGTGCCAGCTCACCCCCAGGGGCTAGCGCGAACAATGAGCAGTTCTTC,CASSPPGASANNEQFF
14,NA,NA,TRBJ2-7,TRBV6-5,TGTGCCAGCAGTTACCAGGGCAGGTCCTGGGAGCAGTACTTC,CASSYQGRSWEQYF
16,TRBD1,NA,TRBJ2-7,TRBV6-6,TGTGCCAGCAGAGACGCCGGGACAGGGAAAGCCTACGAGCAGTACTTC,CASRDAGTGKAYEQYF
15,TRBD1,NA,TRBJ1-5,TRBV19,TGTGCCAGTAGTACCGGGACAGCTAGCAATCAGCCCCAGCATTTT,CASSTGTASNQPQHF
12,NA,NA,TRBJ1-5,TRBV28,TGTGCCAGCAGTTTGGAGGATCAGCCCCAGCATTTT,CASSLEDQPQHF
9,NA,NA,TRBJ2-7,TRBV28,TGTGCCAGTCAAGGCGAGCAGTACTTC,CASQGEQYF
13,NA,NA,TRBJ1-1,TRBV7-3,TGTGCCAGCAGCTTAGGAGGGGGGACTGAAGCTTTCTTT,CASSLGGGTEAFF
15,NA,NA,TRBJ2-4,TRBV2,TGTGCCAGCATACTAGTCGGGGGAGCCAAAAACATTCAGTACTTC,CASILVGGAKNIQYF
19,TRBD2,NA,TRBJ2-7,TRBV7-2,TGTGCCAGCAGCTTAGCGTCGAGGAGACTAGCGGGGGGGAGCTACGAGCAGTACTTC,CASSLASRRLAGGSYEQYF
18,TRBD2,NA,TRBJ2-1,TRBV27,TGTGCCAGCAGTTTATCGTACGATGGGAGCGGGAGAGACAATGAGCAGTTCTTC,CASSLSYDGSGRDNEQFF
19,TRBD1,once,TRBJ1-5,TRBV28,TGTGCCAGCAGTTTAAGGGTTGGGCCCAGGGGGCGGGGCAATCAGCCCCAGCATTTT,CASSLRVGPRGRGNQPQHF
12,NA,NA,TRBJ1-2,TRBV6-5,TGTGCCAGCAAACGGGCCGGGGTCGGCTACACCTTC,CASKRAGVGYTF
17,TRBD2,NA,TRBJ2-2,TRBV19,TGTGCCAGTAGTATAGGTTCCCTAGCGGGATACACCGGGGAGCTGTTTTTT,CASSIGSLAGYTGELFF
13,NA,NA,TRBJ1-5,TRBV28,TGTGCCGCCCGGTCGGGGAGCAATCAGCCCCAGCATTTT,CAARSGSNQPQHF
16,NA,NA,TRBJ2-7,TRBV18,TGTGCCAGCTCACCATCTCGGGCGGCGTCCTCCTACGAGCAGTACTTC,CASSPSRAASSYEQYF
15,TRBD2,NA,TRBJ2-3,TRBV6-4,TGTGCCAGCAGTCTAGCGGGATCAATCGCAGATACGCAGTATTTT,CASSLAGSIADTQYF
14,NA,NA,TRBJ2-7,TRBV7-9,TGTGCCAGCAGCACAGAGGCTAGTAGTTACGAGCAGTACTTC,CASSTEASSYEQYF
12,NA,NA,TRBJ1-2,TRBV3-1/TRBV3-2,TGTGCCAGCAGCCCTGCGGTGGGAGGCTACACCTTC,CASSPAVGGYTF
14,NA,NA,TRBJ2-7,TRBV7-8,TGTGCCAGCAGCTTAGCAAGCGGGTCATACGAGCAGTACTTC,CASSLASGSYEQYF
18,TRBD1,NA,TRBJ1-1,TRBV7-9,TGTGCCAGCAGCCCTTCCCAAAGGGACAGGAAGGGAGGTACTGAAGCTTTCTTT,CASSPSQRDRKGGTEAFF
17,NA,NA,TRBJ2-3,TRBV12-5,TGTGCTAGTGGTTTGGGAGATAGCGGAGACGGCACAGATACGCAGTATTTT,CASGLGDSGDGTDTQYF
15,NA,NA,TRBJ1-2,TRBV28,TGTGCCAGCAGTTTAAGCCTCCAGGGCAACTATGGCTACACCTTC,CASSLSLQGNYGYTF
16,NA,NA,TRBJ1-6,TRBV4-1,TGCGCCGCTTCTTCGGGGCGGGGGCTGGATCGTTCACCCCTCCACTTT,CAASSGRGLDRSPLHF
17,TRBD1,NA,TRBJ1-6,TRBV9,TGTGCCAGCAGATCCTCGACAGGGGGGAAAAAGGGGTCACCCCTCCACTTT,CASRSSTGGKKGSPLHF
14,NA,NA,TRBJ2-3,TRBV19,TGTGCCAGTAGACATCGGGGGATCACAGATACGCAGTATTTT,CASRHRGITDTQYF
16,NA,NA,TRBJ2-3,TRBV15,TGTGCCACCAGCAGAGGAGGACAGGAGGGGCCAGATACGCAGTATTTT,CATSRGGQEGPDTQYF